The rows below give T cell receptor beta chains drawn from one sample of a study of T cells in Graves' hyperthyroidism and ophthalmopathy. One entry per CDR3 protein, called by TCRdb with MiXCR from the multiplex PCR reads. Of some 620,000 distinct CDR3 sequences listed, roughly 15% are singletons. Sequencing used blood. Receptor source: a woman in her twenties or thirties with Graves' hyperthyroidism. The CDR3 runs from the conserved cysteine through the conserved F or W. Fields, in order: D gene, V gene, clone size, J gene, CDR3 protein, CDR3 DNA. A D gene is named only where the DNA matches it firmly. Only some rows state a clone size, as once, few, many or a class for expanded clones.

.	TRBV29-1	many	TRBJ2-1	CSVGETEQFF	TGCAGCGTTGGGGAGACTGAGCAGTTCTTC
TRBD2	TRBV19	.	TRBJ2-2	CASSFQREIPGELFF	TGTGCCAGTAGTTTCCAGCGGGAGATCCCCGGGGAGCTGTTTTTT
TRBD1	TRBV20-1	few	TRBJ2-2	CSAREYDRGVTGELFF	TGCAGTGCTAGAGAGTATGACAGGGGAGTCACCGGGGAGCTGTTTTTT
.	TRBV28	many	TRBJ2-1	CASSSASYNEQFF	TGTGCCAGCAGTTCTGCCTCCTACAATGAGCAGTTCTTC
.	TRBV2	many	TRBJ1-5	CASSEEQISNQPQHF	TGTGCCAGCAGTGAAGAACAGATTAGCAATCAGCCCCAGCATTTT
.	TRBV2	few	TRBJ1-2	CASGPGSNYGYTF	TGTGCCAGCGGTCCAGGGTCTAACTATGGCTACACCTTC
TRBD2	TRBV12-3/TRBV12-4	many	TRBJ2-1	CASSPGLAGGSYNEQFF	TGTGCCAGCAGCCCGGGACTAGCGGGAGGTTCCTACAATGAGCAGTTCTTC
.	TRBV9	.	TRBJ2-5	CASSPAGNLNQETQYF	TGTGCCAGCAGCCCAGCGGGTAACCTTAATCAAGAGACCCAGTACTTC
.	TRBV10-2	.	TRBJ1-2	CASSAAGEGYTF	TGCGCCAGCAGTGCGGCAGGGGAGGGCTACACCTTC
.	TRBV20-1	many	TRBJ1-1	CSAPPAGRRANTEAFF	TGCAGTGCGCCACCGGCAGGCCGACGTGCCAACACTGAAGCTTTCTTT
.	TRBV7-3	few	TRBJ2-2	CASSLTGTDTGELFF	TGTGCCAGCAGCTTAACGGGGACGGACACCGGGGAGCTGTTTTTT
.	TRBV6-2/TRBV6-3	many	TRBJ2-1	CASSYLGQSSYNEQFF	TGTGCCAGCAGTTACCTAGGCCAGAGCTCCTACAATGAGCAGTTCTTC
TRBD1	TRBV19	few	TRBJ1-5	CASRRNRGIGNQPQHF	TGTGCCAGTCGACGGAACAGGGGCATAGGCAATCAGCCCCAGCATTTT
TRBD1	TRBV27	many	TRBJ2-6	CASSYGTGVANVLTF	TGTGCCAGCAGTTACGGGACAGGGGTGGCCAACGTCCTGACTTTC
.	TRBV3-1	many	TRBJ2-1	CASSRSSYNEQFF	TGTGCCAGCAGCCGGAGCTCCTACAATGAGCAGTTCTTC
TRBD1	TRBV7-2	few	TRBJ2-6	CASSSSDRRTSGANVLTF	TGTGCCAGCAGCTCTTCGGACAGGAGAACCTCTGGGGCCAACGTCCTGACTTTC
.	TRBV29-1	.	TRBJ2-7	CSVAAGKSYEQYF	TGCAGCGTTGCGGCGGGTAAATCCTACGAGCAGTACTTC
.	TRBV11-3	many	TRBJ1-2	CASSPGGYTF	TGTGCCAGCAGCCCTGGGGGCTACACCTTC
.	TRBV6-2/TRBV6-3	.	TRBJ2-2	CASSYFSAGELFF	TGTGCCAGCAGTTACTTTTCCGCCGGGGAGCTGTTTTTT
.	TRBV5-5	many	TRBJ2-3	CASSLVGTVPDTQYF	TGTGCCAGCAGCTTGGTCGGGACGGTCCCAGATACGCAGTATTTT
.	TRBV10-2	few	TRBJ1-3	CASGASSGNTIYF	TGCGCCAGCGGGGCTAGCTCTGGAAACACCATATATTTT
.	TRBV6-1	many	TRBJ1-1	CASSGADLEAFF	TGTGCCAGCAGTGGAGCGGACCTTGAAGCTTTCTTT
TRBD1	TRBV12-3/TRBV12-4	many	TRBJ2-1	CASSLDRGRYNEQFF	TGTGCCAGCAGTTTAGACAGGGGCCGATACAATGAGCAGTTCTTC
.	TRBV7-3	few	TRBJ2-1	CASSLTGQNNEQFF	TGTGCCAGCAGCTTAACCGGCCAGAACAATGAGCAGTTCTTC
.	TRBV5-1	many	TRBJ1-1	CASSLSGPDTEAFF	TGCGCCAGCAGTCTTTCAGGGCCGGACACTGAAGCTTTCTTT
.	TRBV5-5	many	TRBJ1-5	CASSLNRGQPQHF	TGTGCCAGCAGCCTCAATCGGGGTCAGCCCCAGCATTTT
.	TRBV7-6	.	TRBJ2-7	CASSLGLSAQTNEQYF	TGTGCCAGCAGCTTAGGCCTCAGTGCTCAAACTAACGAGCAGTACTTC
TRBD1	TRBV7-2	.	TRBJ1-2	CASSNQGGNYGYTF	TGTGCCAGCAGCAACCAGGGGGGTAACTATGGCTACACCTTC
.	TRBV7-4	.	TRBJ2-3	CASSPRGRGLPDTQYF	TGTGCCAGCAGCCCCCGGGGTCGAGGCCTACCAGATACGCAGTATTTT
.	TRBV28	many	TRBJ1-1	CASSWADRGAEAFF	TGTGCCAGCAGTTGGGCGGATAGGGGGGCTGAAGCTTTCTTT
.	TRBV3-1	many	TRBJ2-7	CASSQQGASEQYF	TGTGCCAGCAGCCAACAGGGCGCCTCAGAGCAGTACTTC
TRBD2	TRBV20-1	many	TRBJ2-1	CSAYKGLEVNEQFF	TGCAGTGCTTATAAGGGACTAGAGGTAAATGAGCAGTTCTTC
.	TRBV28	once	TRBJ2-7	CASRPALTASYEQHF	TGTGCCAGCAGACCAGCCTTGACTGCCTCCTACGAGCAGCACTTC
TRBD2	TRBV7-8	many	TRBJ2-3	CASSLPGLAPDTQYF	TGTGCCAGCAGCTTACCGGGACTAGCACCCGATACGCAGTATTTT
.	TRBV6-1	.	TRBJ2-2	CASSEGPDTAELFF	TGTGCCAGCAGTGAAGGCCCGGACACCGCGGAGCTGTTTTTT
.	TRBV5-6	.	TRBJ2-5	CASSLLNSLETQYF	TGTGCCAGCAGCTTACTTAATAGCTTAGAGACCCAGTACTTC
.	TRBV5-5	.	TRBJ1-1	CASRLDVNTEAFF	TGTGCCAGCAGACTAGATGTGAACACTGAAGCTTTCTTT
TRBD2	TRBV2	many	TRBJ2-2	CASRLAGGPTGELFF	TGTGCCAGCAGATTGGCGGGAGGGCCTACCGGGGAGCTGTTTTTT
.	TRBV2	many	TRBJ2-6	CASSGEVDGANVLTF	TGTGCCAGCAGTGGAGAGGTCGATGGGGCCAACGTCCTGACTTTC